The entry below gives a single T cell receptor beta chain sequence along with its context. Its target is not known. These data belong to a study of shared clonotypes between healthy human individuals. Study conclusions and caveats: Among donors, the sharing of clonotypes was expected to be influenced by sequencing depth. A generally larger estimated richness was seen in naive subsets than in memory subsets. Naive CD4 clonotypes were shared across a few donors at roughly 5%.

The V end was cut by 6 bases, the J end by 5 bases, with 17 bases between. CDR3 length equals 15 residues. Germline lookup yields CDR1 KGHSH and CDR2 LQKENI. The DNA input per sorted-subset replicate PCR was 200 to 250 ng, corresponding to tens of thousands of T cell genomes. Profiled with immunoSEQ multiplex PCR; TCRdb holds only in-frame clones, not every one. This table holds over a million clones, roughly 96% found once. The chain uses TRBV18 and TRBJ1-5; the D gene is possibly TRBD1 (5 bases). The TCR originated in a man between 25 and 39 years old in good health. The sequencing sample was made of naive CD4+ T cells sorted from blood. Documented subset: CD45RA+ positively selected. This CDR3 is CASSFMTAADQPQHF. CDR3 in DNA: TGTGCCAGCTCTTTCATGACAGCGGCGGATCAGCCCCAGCATTTT.